This record concerns one T cell receptor (beta chain) sequence. Its specificity is not known. V trimming: 5 bases; J trimming: 1 base; junction bases outside the gene matches: 10. The CDR3 spans 18 residues. Germline CDR1 SGDLS, CDR2 YYNGEE. This sample was included in a study of cytomegalovirus exposure and HLA in healthy donors. The overall study: A subsequent analysis stated that the 100 to 150 validation repertoires were run on the same platform as the roughly 620 first-cohort repertoires.

The study, taken as a whole, reports: Within the 90 to 150 validation repertoires, first-cohort TCR clusters tended to co-occur, according to a later analysis. Researchers catalogued some 160 TCR beta chains as cytomegalovirus-associated. Per published reports, the classifier diagnosed cytomegalovirus status with high specificity and sensitivity.

Sequencing was performed with immunoSEQ multiplex PCR; in TCRdb, only in-frame clones are kept and a portion is missing. Of 60,000 to 90,000 clones in the sample, less than 95% were seen once. The genes are TRBV9 and TRBJ2-2; TRBD2 matches at 11 bases. Sequencing used PBMCs. The sequence was obtained from a young woman in good health and CMV-seronegative. The CDR3 DNA follows: TGTGCCAGCAGGGCTCATAGCGGGGGGGAGGTGAACACCGGGGAGCTGTTTTTT. Its translation: CASRAHSGGEVNTGELFF.